This T cell receptor (beta chain) was sequenced during a study of blood T cell repertoires in COVID-19. The table came from immunoSEQ multiplex PCR; TCRdb's copy has only in-frame clones and leaves some out. The sample holds roughly 150,000 clones, more than 65% seen once. Trimming at V came to 7 bases and at J to 6 bases, leaving 12 bases not matched to a gene. CDR3 length: 15 amino acids. Germline assignment: CDR1 SGHRS and CDR2 YFSETQ. The sequencing sample was made of peripheral blood. The receptor's source is a woman aged 45 to 65 in a cohort sampled during active or convalescent COVID-19. This sequence joins TRBV5-1 and TRBJ2-1; 8 positions match TRBD2. The CDR3 sequence: CASVPRGGPSNEQFF. The DNA for the CDR3 is TGCGCCAGCGTGCCCCGGGGGGGGCCAAGCAATGAGCAGTTCTTC.